The clone carrying this TCR beta chain was recorded many times. Its specificity is unknown. These data are taken from a study of spatial heterogeneity in lung cancer. Notes on the study in general: One measure, the expanded intratumoral alpha and beta TCR count, tracked tumor mutation counts.

This sample's time point: sample taken at primary tumor resection. The V end was cut by 6 bases, the J end by 9 bases, with 11 bases between. This CDR3 is built from 11 residues. Germline V gene data show CDR1 as SQVTM and CDR2 as ANQGSEA. TCRdb reanalysed the 5' RACE reads using MiXCR and keeps one entry per CDR3 protein. The data contain about 10,000 distinct CDR3 sequences, 9.5% to 15% of them singletons. The sequencing here drew on lung tumor tissue, taken at surgery. The TCR originated in a male donor with early-stage non-small cell lung cancer. The J gene is TRBJ1-4, the V gene TRBV29-1, with a possible D match to TRBD1 (5 bases). CDR3: CSVFTGQKLFF. CDR3 DNA: TGCAGCGTCTTCACAGGACAAAAACTGTTTTTT.